The clone carrying this T cell receptor beta chain was observed a few times. The sample originates from a study of identical twins. Per germline, CDR1 SGHAT and CDR2 FQNNGV. V lost 1 base, J lost 2 bases, and 19 bases lay in between. The CDR3 consists of 18 residues. In TCRdb, the 5' RACE reads were re-called with MiXCR into one record per CDR3 protein. The sample yields approximately 260,000 distinct CDR3 sequences, approximately 8.3% seen once. Another study also made use of these data, one on yellow fever vaccine responses in identical twins.

The sequence derives from a woman younger than 30 in good health. The sequenced sample consisted of CD8+ T cells sorted from blood. The rearrangement uses TRBV11-2 and TRBJ2-3; D may match TRBD1 or TRBD2 (6 bases each). CDR3 DNA: TGTGCCAGCAGCTTAGTTTACCAGGGGAGGTTGGACACAGATACGCAGTATTTT. Amino acid sequence: CASSLVYQGRLDTDTQYF.